Below are 26 T cell receptor beta chains sequenced from a single sample in a study of T cells in Graves' hyperthyroidism and ophthalmopathy. Amplified regions were TCR beta CDR3 sequences from RNA transcripts. The primer set for the first-round RT-PCR of the TCR CDR3 was HTBI. TCRdb processed the multiplex PCR reads anew with MiXCR; each CDR3 protein has one entry. The sample records around 570,000 distinct CDR3 sequences, nearly 20% being singletons. Sequenced input: blood. Receptors were obtained from a man in his forties or fifties with Graves' ophthalmopathy.

This clonotype was seen a single time. V and J are TRBV25-1 and TRBJ2-1; TRBD1 matches at 9 bases. J lost 7 bases, V lost 6 bases, and 4 bases had no gene match. Germline assignment: CDR1 MGHDK and CDR2 SYGVNS. This CDR3 has 13 residues. This chain's CDR3 is CASRQGAKNEQFF. The CDR3 region has the DNA TGTGCCAGCAGACAGGGGGCGAAAAATGAGCAGTTCTTC. The full variable domain, with the rest looked up from reference TRBV25-1 and TRBJ2-1, is EADIYQTPRYLVIGTGKKITLECSQTMGHDKMYWYQQDPGMELHLIHYSYGVNSTEKGDLSSESTVSRIRTEHFPLTLESARPSHTSQYLCASRQGAKNEQFFGPGTRLTVL.

The chain is built from TRBV24-1 and TRBJ2-7, with 7 positions matching TRBD2. This CDR3 is 17 amino acids long. Losses at the gene ends were 5 bases for V and 1 base for J; bases not matched to a gene: 13. CDR1 and CDR2 (germline): KGHDR, SFDVKD. The CDR3 protein is CATSASNGRDSSYEQYF. The CDR3 DNA is TGTGCCACCAGTGCCTCCAATGGGAGGGATTCTTCCTACGAGCAGTACTTC.

This clonotype has more than one count but fewer than ten. The rearrangement uses TRBV15 and TRBJ2-3, with TRBD1 identical over 7 bases. Germline V gene sequence: CDR1 LNHNV, CDR2 YYDKDF (reference sequence). The CDR3 extends over 14 amino acids. V dropped 9 bases and J dropped 6; count of bases not matched to a gene: 12. CDR3 protein: CATSFDRVEDTQYF. CDR3 DNA sequence: TGTGCCACTTCGTTCGACAGGGTAGAGGATACGCAGTATTTT.

DNA of the CDR3: TGCAGTGCACCTAGCGCTGGCACAGATACGCAGTATTTT. Translation gives CSAPSAGTDTQYF. The chain is built from TRBV20-1 and TRBJ2-3, with D maybe TRBD2 (6 bases). CDR3 length: 13 amino acids. Germline values: CDR1 DFQATT, CDR2 SNEGSKA (reference sequence). V was trimmed by 6 bases and J by 1 base, leaving 11 bases between them.

V is TRBV5-6 and J is TRBJ2-6; D might be TRBD1 or TRBD2, each matching 6 bases. The germline gives CDR1 SGHDT, CDR2 YYEEEE. The CDR3 runs 15 residues. The ends were cut back, 3 bases at V and 4 bases at J, with 11 bases in the middle. The CDR3, as DNA: TGTGCCAGCAGCTACATAGGGGGGGGGGCCAACGTCCTGACTTTC. Translation: CASSYIGGGANVLTF.

This clonotype was counted only a few times. The rearrangement links TRBV4-3 to TRBJ2-7; D gene ambiguous. The germline V gene has CDR1 LGHNA and CDR2 YSLEER. Deletions cut 0 bases from V and 3 bases from J, with 15 bases between. The CDR3 has 16 amino acids. CDR3 amino acids: CASSQDAGAESYEQYF. The DNA of the CDR3 is TGCGCCAGCAGCCAAGATGCCGGCGCGGAAAGCTACGAGCAGTACTTC.

This clonotype was counted at least ten times. J is TRBJ2-1 and V is TRBV20-1, with D possibly TRBD2 on 5 matching bases. Trimming stripped 0 bases from V and 0 bases from J, with 18 bases between. CDR1 is DFQATT, CDR2 SNEGSKA, per germline (reference sequence). The CDR3 has 18 residues. The CDR3 region is CSARDSSRPLRSYNEQFF. CDR3 sequence (DNA): TGCAGTGCTAGAGATTCTAGCCGACCTCTCCGCTCCTACAATGAGCAGTTCTTC.

This chain joins TRBV15 and TRBJ2-2; D is unresolved. This CDR3 has 16 residues. The germline gives CDR1 LNHNV, CDR2 YYDKDF (reference sequence). V lost 0 bases, J lost 1 base, and 9 bases lay in between. As DNA, the CDR3 is TGTGCCACCAGCAGAGATAGTGGGTGGAACACCGGGGAGCTGTTTTTT. Its protein product is CATSRDSGWNTGELFF.

The rearrangement links TRBV11-2 to TRBJ2-1; TRBD2 agrees at 13 bases. In germline, CDR1 is SGHAT, CDR2 FQNNGV. The CDR3 is 20 amino acids. The trim removed 8 bases at V and 3 bases at J, leaving 19 bases unmatched. This CDR3 is CASGYPPTGTSGARYNEQFF. The CDR3 DNA reads TGTGCCAGCGGATACCCCCCTACCGGGACTAGCGGGGCTCGCTACAATGAGCAGTTCTTC.

This clonotype was seen more than once but under ten times. The chain uses TRBV5-1 and TRBJ2-1; 12 bases line up with TRBD2. The J segment lost 8 bases and the V segment lost 0 bases, leaving 3 bases of the junction unmatched. Germline V gene lookup returns CDR1 SGHRS and CDR2 YFSETQ. The CDR3 loop spans 15 amino acids. CDR3 region: CASSLASGGADEQFF. The CDR3 nucleotides are TGCGCCAGCAGCTTGGCTAGCGGGGGGGCCGATGAGCAGTTCTTC.

This clonotype was found a few times. This rearrangement joins TRBV28 to TRBJ2-7; possible D gene TRBD2, 5 bases. In germline, CDR1 is MDHEN, CDR2 SYDVKM. The CDR3 consists of 11 residues. V gave up 8 bases and J gave up 5 bases, with 10 bases separating them. In DNA form, the CDR3 reads TGTGCCAGCGGGGAGAGAAACGAGCAGTACTTC. Translated: CASGERNEQYF.

This clonotype was seen many times. V and J are TRBV4-3 and TRBJ2-1; a weak D match, TRBD2 (5 bases). CDR3 length: 15 amino acids. Germline CDR1 is LGHNA and CDR2 is YSLEER. V lost 4 bases and J 3 bases, leaving 13 bases between the germline ends. CDR3 residues: CASSPREAIYNEQFF. Written as DNA, the CDR3 is TGCGCCAGCAGCCCGAGGGAAGCGATCTACAATGAGCAGTTCTTC.

The chain uses TRBV7-2 and TRBJ2-3, with unresolved D. V was trimmed by 5 bases and J by 4 bases, leaving 10 bases between them. Germline V gene data show CDR1 as SGHTA and CDR2 as FQGNSA. The CDR3 length is 13 residues. The CDR3 nucleotides are TGTGCCAGCAGCACAAGACTGGCAGATACGCAGTATTTT. Translating gives CASSTRLADTQYF.

This clonotype was detected only a few times. The chain joins TRBV6-1 to TRBJ2-7; D is perhaps TRBD2 (5 bases). CDR3 length: 15 residues. V was shortened by 11 bases and J by 0 bases, with 20 bases between the two germline ends. CDR1 and CDR2 (germline): MNHNS, SASEGT. In DNA, the CDR3 is TGTGCCGCGGCTGAGGGCAGGCAGACCTCCTACGAGCAGTACTTC. Amino acid sequence: CAAAEGRQTSYEQYF.

This clonotype was found many times. V is TRBV5-1 and J is TRBJ2-3; 12 bases are a match to TRBD2. Germline CDR1 and CDR2: SGHRS and YFSETQ. Unmatched junction bases numbered 7, after V lost 3 bases and J lost 5 bases. The CDR3 spans 16 residues. CDR3 nucleotides: TGCGCCAGCAGCTCTGGACTAGCGGGAAAGGTAGATACGCAGTATTTT. Amino acids: CASSSGLAGKVDTQYF.

At least ten counts were recorded for this clonotype. V and J are TRBV19 and TRBJ2-1; perhaps TRBD1 as D (7 bases). V lost 4 bases and J lost 7, with 11 bases in between. Per germline, CDR1 LNHDA and CDR2 SQIVND (reference sequence). The CDR3 has 13 amino acids. CDR3 region: CASSTRGENEQFF. Written as DNA, the CDR3 is TGTGCCAGTAGTACCAGGGGGGAAAATGAGCAGTTCTTC.

This chain connects TRBV7-9 to TRBJ1-4, with 7 bases lining up with TRBD1. This CDR3 region has 17 residues. The V and J ends lost 5 bases and 0 bases, in that order; junction bases with no gene match: 9. CDR1 and CDR2 from the germline V gene are SEHNR and FQNEAQ (reference sequence). CDR3 residues: CASSRTTGRATNEKLFF. CDR3 bases: TGTGCCAGCAGCCGTACGACAGGGAGGGCAACTAATGAAAAACTGTTTTTT.

The sample holds a few counts of this clonotype. CDR3 loop: CAPPGLWSGNTIYF. For the CDR3, the DNA is TGCGCCCCGCCCGGGCTCTGGTCTGGAAACACCATATATTTT. This sequence joins TRBV5-1 and TRBJ1-3, with D uncertain. CDR1 and CDR2 from the germline V gene are SGHRS and YFSETQ. The length of the CDR3 is 14 residues. The V and J ends lost 10 bases and 1 base respectively, with 15 bases between them.

The chain couples TRBV7-2 to TRBJ2-6, with a possible D match to TRBD1 (6 bases). Trimming removed 5 bases at V and 0 bases at J, with 17 bases between. This CDR3 contains 18 residues. CDR1 and CDR2 from the germline V gene are SGHTA and FQGNSA. The chain's CDR3 is CASSPPTGASSGANVLTF. CDR3 nucleotides: TGTGCCAGCAGCCCTCCGACAGGAGCTAGCTCTGGGGCCAACGTCCTGACTTTC.

This clonotype has only a few counts. The genes are TRBV5-1 and TRBJ2-7; 7 bases agree with TRBD1. The CDR3 is made up of 15 amino acids. Germline V gene sequence: CDR1 SGHRS, CDR2 YFSETQ. V shed 2 bases, J shed 2 bases, and the junction held 7 bases outside the gene matches. CDR3 loop: CASSLDREGPYEQYF. CDR3 nucleotide sequence: TGCGCCAGCAGCTTAGACAGGGAAGGTCCCTACGAGCAGTACTTC. The complete variable domain, with remaining parts taken from reference TRBV5-1 and TRBJ2-7, reads KAGVTQTPRYLIKTRGQQVTLSCSPISGHRSVSWYQQTPGQGLQFLFEYFSETQRNKGNFPGRFSGRQFSNSRSEMNVSTLELGDSALYLCASSLDREGPYEQYFGPGTRLTVT.

J is TRBJ2-1 and V is TRBV10-3, with 13 bases that match TRBD2. The CDR3 has 17 amino acids. Per the germline V gene, CDR1 is ENHRY and CDR2 is SYGVKD. V lost 6 bases to trimming and J lost 0 bases; unmatched junction nucleotides: 5. The CDR3 is CAISGTSGKGSYNEQFF. CDR3 nucleotide sequence: TGTGCCATCAGCGGGACTAGCGGGAAGGGCTCCTACAATGAGCAGTTCTTC.

This clonotype was recorded a few times. The rearrangement joins TRBV5-1 to TRBJ2-2, with 8 bases matching TRBD1. From germline, CDR1 is SGHRS and CDR2 YFSETQ. CDR3 length: 15 residues. V was pared by 0 bases and J by 4 bases, with 2 bases of the junction left unmatched. DNA for the CDR3: TGCGCCAGCAGCTTGGTAGGACAGGGCACCGGGGAGCTGTTTTTT. Translated: CASSLVGQGTGELFF.

This clonotype was seen more than once but under ten times. V usage is TRBV7-2 and J usage is TRBJ1-5; no firm D call. V dropped 2 bases and J dropped 0 bases, with 8 bases sitting between them. Germline assignment: CDR1 SGHTA and CDR2 FQGNSA. The length of the CDR3 is 15 residues. This CDR3 is CASSLIVGSNQPQHF. CDR3 DNA: TGTGCCAGCAGCTTAATAGTCGGTAGCAATCAGCCCCAGCATTTT.

The genes are TRBV5-1 and TRBJ2-3; D not certain. The CDR3 extends over 15 amino acids. The V gene lost 2 bases and the J gene lost 2 bases, with 12 bases spanning the gap. The germline V gene encodes CDR1 SGHRS and CDR2 YFSETQ. The DNA for the CDR3 is TGCGCCAGCAGCTTACCCCCCGAGCACACAGATACGCAGTATTTT. This encodes CASSLPPEHTDTQYF.

The chain joins TRBV20-1 to TRBJ2-3, with D possibly TRBD1 on 7 matching bases. With 2 bases removed from V and 6 bases from J, the gap between germline ends came to 21 bases. This CDR3 spans 16 amino acids. Germline CDR1 reads DFQATT; CDR2 reads SNEGSKA (reference sequence). In DNA, the CDR3 is TGCAGTGCTAGATCTGGTCAGGGGGGCGTGGCGGATACGCAGTATTTT. Protein product: CSARSGQGGVADTQYF.

In this sample, this clonotype turned up many times. This chain joins TRBV11-3 and TRBJ2-1; no clear D. Trimming removed 4 bases at V and 10 bases at J, with 14 bases between. This CDR3 is built from 13 residues. Germline V lookup: CDR1 SGHNT, CDR2 YENEEA. CDR3 nucleotide sequence: TGTGCCAGCAGCTCAAGGGCCTTTGTAGAGCAGTTCTTC. Translating it yields CASSSRAFVEQFF.